This T cell receptor (beta chain) originates from a study of blood T cell repertoires in COVID-19. Study-wide context: Spain, Italy and the United States supplied samples that represented acute and convalescent COVID-19. Nucleic acid was either cDNA or gDNA, and it came from T cells, B-cell-depleted T cells, or PBMCs.

The Seattle site enrolled patients during active infection and followed them longitudinally. A word on this clone: The same CDR3 is also encoded by other DNA sequences in this sample.

In the authors' methods: Cell counts per sample came from amplifying reference gene primers. Repertoires were generated with immunoSEQ multiplex PCR, while TCRdb's copy carries only in-frame clones and drops some. That table supplies the V and J calls and clone size; D and trimming were determined from the DNA. The repertoire holds some 520,000 clones, with about 91% as singletons. This receptor was identified in a man aged 18 to 30 with COVID-19, enrolled during active disease. The sample taken for sequencing was peripheral blood.

The DNA for the CDR3 is TGTGCCAGCAGCCTAACAGCGAACACCGGGGAGCTGTTTTTT. Translating it yields CASSLTANTGELFF. The rearrangement uses TRBV7-9 and TRBJ2-2, with unresolved D. The CDR3 is made up of 14 amino acids. Germline V CDR1 and CDR2: SEHNR, FQNEAQ (reference sequence). V gave up 5 bases and J gave up 0 bases, with 7 bases separating them.